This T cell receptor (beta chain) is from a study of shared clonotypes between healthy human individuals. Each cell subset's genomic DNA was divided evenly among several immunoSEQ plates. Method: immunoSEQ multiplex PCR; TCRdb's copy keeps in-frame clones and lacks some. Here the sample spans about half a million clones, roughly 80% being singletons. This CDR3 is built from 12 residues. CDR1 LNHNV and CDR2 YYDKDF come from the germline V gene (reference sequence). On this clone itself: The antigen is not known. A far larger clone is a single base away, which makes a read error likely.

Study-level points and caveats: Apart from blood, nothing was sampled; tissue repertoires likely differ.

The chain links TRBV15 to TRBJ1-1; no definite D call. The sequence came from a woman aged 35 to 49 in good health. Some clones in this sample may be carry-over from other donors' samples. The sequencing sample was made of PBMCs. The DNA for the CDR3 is TGTGCCACCGGGGTAGCTACAGCTGAAGCTTGCTTT. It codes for CATGVATAEACF.